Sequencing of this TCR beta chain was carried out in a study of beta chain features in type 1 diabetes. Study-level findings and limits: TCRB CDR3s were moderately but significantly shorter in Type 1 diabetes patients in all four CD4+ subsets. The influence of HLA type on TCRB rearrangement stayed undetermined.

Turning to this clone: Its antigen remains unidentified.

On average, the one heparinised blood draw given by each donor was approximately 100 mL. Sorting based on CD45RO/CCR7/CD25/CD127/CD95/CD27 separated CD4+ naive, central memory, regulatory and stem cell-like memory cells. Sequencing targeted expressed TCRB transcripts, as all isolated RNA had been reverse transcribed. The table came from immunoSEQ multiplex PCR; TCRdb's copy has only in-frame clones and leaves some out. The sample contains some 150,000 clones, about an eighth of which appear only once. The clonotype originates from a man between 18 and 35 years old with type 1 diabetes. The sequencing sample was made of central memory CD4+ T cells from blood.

The CDR3 reads CASSRLSYEQYF. CDR3 coding DNA: TGTGCCAGCAGTCGTTTGTCCTACGAGCAGTACTTC. The chain uses TRBV28 and TRBJ2-7; unclear D gene. CDR3 size: 12 residues. V dropped 5 bases and J dropped 1 base, with 6 bases sitting between them. Germline V gene data show CDR1 as MDHEN and CDR2 as SYDVKM.